Shown below are 27 T cell receptor beta chains from a single sample sequenced in a study of blood T cells in healthy people across ages. It was with a sample-barcoded 5' primer and a J-beta primer mix that a second PCR of about 6 to 11 cycles was run. TCRdb ran MiXCR on the 5' RACE reads and lists one entry per CDR3 protein. The data contain some 760,000 distinct CDR3 sequences, more than 20% of them singletons. This sample also appeared in a second study, on T cells of mothers and their children.

Sample: blood. The receptors stem from a boy between 5 and 17 years old in good health.

This clonotype was observed a few times. This rearrangement joins TRBV7-9 to TRBJ1-2, with D hard to call. V lost 4 bases to trimming and J lost 7 bases, with 16 bases between them. The CDR3 totals 14 residues. CDR1 is SEHNR, CDR2 FQNEAQ, per germline (reference sequence). This CDR3 is CASSSPGLGRGYTF. CDR3 sequence (DNA): TGTGCCAGCAGCTCCCCGGGCTTGGGTCGTGGCTACACCTTC.

The J gene is TRBJ2-7, the V gene TRBV12-3 or TRBV12-4; 10 nucleotides align to TRBD1. V dropped 4 bases and J dropped 5; count of bases not matched to a gene: 5. The CDR3 runs to 14 residues. CDR3 in amino acids: CASSYGTGVNEQYF. The CDR3 nucleotides are TGTGCCAGCAGTTATGGGACAGGGGTTAACGAGCAGTACTTC.

The genes are TRBV7-2 and TRBJ2-5; 7 bases align to TRBD1. Trimming removed 5 bases from V and 5 bases from J; junction bases left unmatched: 8. The germline gives CDR1 SGHTA, CDR2 FQGNSA. This CDR3 is built from 14 residues. CDR3 nucleotide sequence: TGTGCCAGCAGCACCCAGACAGGGCTGGAGACCCAGTACTTC. Its protein is CASSTQTGLETQYF.

This clonotype was seen more than once but under ten times. The genes are TRBV6-6 and TRBJ2-5, with TRBD1 matching over 7 bases. This CDR3 is 13 amino acids long. The V and J ends lost 8 bases and 5 bases, in that order; junction bases with no gene match: 8. Germline CDR1 and CDR2: MNHNY and SVGAGI (reference sequence). CDR3 sequence (DNA): TGTGCCAGCCAAGACAGGGTCGTGGAGACCCAGTACTTC. Protein: CASQDRVVETQYF.

The J gene is TRBJ2-3, the V gene TRBV7-8; D unclear. The CDR3 is made up of 12 amino acids. Trimming shortened V by 7 bases and J by 7 bases, and 12 bases separated the two germline ends. Germline values: CDR1 SGHVS, CDR2 FQNEAQ. CDR3 in amino acids: CASTIEYNTQYF. In nucleotides, the CDR3 is TGTGCCAGCACCATAGAATATAATACGCAGTATTTT.

A few counts support this clonotype. The CDR3 DNA reads TGTGCCAGCAGCGTAGCTCCCTCCCTGGAGGGGAGGGAGTCCTACGAGCAGTACTTC. It yields the protein CASSVAPSLEGRESYEQYF. The chain recombines TRBV9 with TRBJ2-7; TRBD2 matches 7 bases. Germline values: CDR1 SGDLS, CDR2 YYNGEE. The CDR3 is 19 amino acids. V lost 0 bases, J lost 1 base, and 16 bases stayed unmatched.

This clonotype was seen ten or more times. The gene calls are TRBV29-1 and TRBJ2-1, with D unresolved. V shed 4 bases and J shed 4 bases, with 8 bases lying between them. Germline CDR1 SQVTM, CDR2 ANQGSEA. This CDR3 spans 12 amino acids. The CDR3 sequence: CSVGTDYNEQFF. The CDR3 region has the DNA TGCAGCGTTGGGACGGATTACAATGAGCAGTTCTTC.

The V and J genes are TRBV14 and TRBJ1-6; the D is unclear. V was cut by 0 bases and J by 13 bases, with 16 bases left in between. The CDR3 runs to 15 residues. The germline gives CDR1 SGHDN, CDR2 FVKESK. Here the CDR3 DNA reads TGTGCCAGCAGCCAAGATGGGGTTTTCGCCCGGCCCCTCCACTTT. Translated, it gives CASSQDGVFARPLHF.

The chain couples TRBV12-3 or TRBV12-4 to TRBJ1-2, with 8 bases that match TRBD1. Germline trimming cut 1 base from V and 0 bases from J; bases unmatched to any gene: 10. CDR3 length equals 18 residues. CDR3 region: CASSLEGYGTGSNYGYTF. CDR3 in DNA: TGTGCCAGCAGTTTAGAAGGGTACGGGACAGGATCTAACTATGGCTACACCTTC.

The rearrangement joins TRBV29-1 to TRBJ2-2; perhaps TRBD2 as D (6 bases). The CDR3 extends over 13 amino acids. Germline lookup yields CDR1 SQVTM and CDR2 ANQGSEA. V gave up 8 bases and J gave up 2 bases, with 12 bases separating them. CDR3 amino acids: CSLRDFNTGELFF. CDR3 in DNA: TGCAGCCTACGGGACTTCAACACCGGGGAGCTGTTTTTT.

This chain links TRBV3-1 with TRBJ2-5; TRBD1 is a possible D gene (5 bases). Trimming took 2 bases from V and 1 from J, leaving 8 bases between them. CDR1 LGHDT and CDR2 YNNKEL come from the germline V gene (reference sequence). The CDR3 has 14 amino acids. The CDR3 coding sequence is TGTGCCAGCAGCCAATCGACAGCCCAAGAGACCCAGTACTTC. Translated: CASSQSTAQETQYF.

This clonotype was picked up many times. The chain carries TRBV7-2 and TRBJ1-2; D perhaps matches TRBD1 (5 bases). V was pared by 2 bases and J by 2 bases, with 18 bases between. Germline V gene data show CDR1 as SGHTA and CDR2 as FQGNSA. CDR3 size: 17 residues. CDR3 in DNA: TGTGCCAGCAGCTTATTTTCTGGGGGAGGCGGGAACTATGGCTACACCTTC. This translates into CASSLFSGGGGNYGYTF.

This clonotype was seen a few times. The chain recombines TRBV7-8 with TRBJ1-6; D gene ambiguous. The CDR3 sequence is 17 residues long. CDR1 and CDR2 (germline): SGHVS, FQNEAQ. The V end was cut by 1 base, the J end by 5 bases, with 15 bases between. The CDR3 region is CASSLVLAGNDNSPLHF. CDR3 sequence (DNA): TGTGCCAGCAGCTTAGTCCTCGCGGGGAACGATAATTCACCCCTCCACTTT.

This rearrangement joins TRBV29-1 to TRBJ2-7, with TRBD2 matching 9 bases. The CDR3 is 15 residues long. J lost 0 bases, V lost 0 bases, and 3 bases had no gene match. Germline loops: CDR1 SQVTM, CDR2 ANQGSEA. The CDR3 loop reads CSVEDVRGGSYEQYF. As DNA, the CDR3 is TGCAGCGTTGAAGACGTGCGGGGGGGCTCCTACGAGCAGTACTTC.

The sample holds a few counts of this clonotype. This chain uses TRBV4-2 with TRBJ2-1; D is possibly TRBD1 or TRBD2 (5 bases each). V was pared by 0 bases and J by 6 bases, with 12 bases between. Germline values: CDR1 LGHNA, CDR2 YNFKEQ. This CDR3 is 15 amino acids long. CDR3 DNA sequence: TGTGCCAGCAGCCAAGATCCCCTGGGGGTCAATGAGCAGTTCTTC. It codes for CASSQDPLGVNEQFF.

The V gene is TRBV6-5, the J gene TRBJ1-2; 8 nucleotides line up with TRBD1. Germline V gives CDR1 MNHEY, CDR2 SVGAGI. The length of the CDR3 is 17 residues. V lost 4 bases and J lost 1; bases outside the gene matches: 11. The DNA of the CDR3 is TGTGCCAGCAGTTTCCTCTCAACACAGGGGGGTAACTATGGCTACACCTTC. This gives the protein CASSFLSTQGGNYGYTF.

In this sample, this clonotype turned up a few times. CDR3 in amino acids: CSVEKAGEETQYF. The DNA of the CDR3 is TGCAGCGTTGAGAAGGCAGGTGAAGAGACCCAGTACTTC. The chain carries TRBV29-1 and TRBJ2-5; D gene unclear. This CDR3 spans 13 amino acids. The V gene's germline CDR1 is SQVTM and CDR2 ANQGSEA. V was cut by 3 bases and J by 3 bases, with 11 bases left in between.

The V and J genes are TRBV7-2 and TRBJ2-2; possibly TRBD2 for D (7 bases). Trimming removed 5 bases at V and 3 bases at J, with 13 bases between. The length of the CDR3 is 15 residues. The germline CDR1 and CDR2 sequences are SGHTA and FQGNSA. DNA for the CDR3: TGTGCCAGCAGCCCCCGGGGGGCGGACACCGGGGAGCTGTTTTTT. As protein: CASSPRGADTGELFF.

The chain combines TRBV28 with TRBJ1-3; D unclear. The CDR3 length is 15 residues. V was trimmed by 7 bases and J by 6 bases, leaving 19 bases between them. Per the germline V gene, CDR1 is MDHEN and CDR2 is SYDVKM. Written as DNA, the CDR3 is TGTGCCAGCACCCTATACGCCCCGGGTAAAAACACCATATATTTT. It yields the protein CASTLYAPGKNTIYF.

This clonotype turned up a few times. The chain combines TRBV27 with TRBJ1-2; 9 bases are shared with TRBD1. The germline V gene encodes CDR1 MNHEY and CDR2 SMNVEV (reference sequence). The CDR3 consists of 13 residues. The trim removed 4 bases at V and 7 bases at J, leaving 4 bases unmatched. The CDR3 region has the DNA TGTGCCAGCAGTTCCTTGGACAGGGGTGGCTACACCTTC. Translating it yields CASSSLDRGGYTF.

The chain joins TRBV29-1 to TRBJ2-1; D is possibly TRBD2 (6 bases). Trimming shortened V by 1 base and J by 0 bases, and 16 bases separated the two germline ends. This CDR3 has 17 residues. Germline V gene data show CDR1 as SQVTM and CDR2 as ANQGSEA. CDR3 residues: CSVEGMTRRSSYNEQFF. As DNA, the CDR3 is TGCAGCGTTGAAGGTATGACTAGGCGGAGCTCCTACAATGAGCAGTTCTTC.

The table lists this clonotype with a few counts. V is TRBV7-2 and J is TRBJ2-1, with unresolved D. The CDR3 is made up of 13 amino acids. Trimming pared 5 bases from V and 3 bases from J, leaving 8 bases between. CDR1 and CDR2 (germline): SGHTA, FQGNSA. The CDR3 here is CASSLSHYNEQFF. The CDR3 DNA follows: TGTGCCAGCAGCCTATCCCACTACAATGAGCAGTTCTTC.

This sequence joins TRBV11-2 and TRBJ2-1; D gene ambiguous. CDR3 size: 16 residues. CDR1 and CDR2 (germline): SGHAT, FQNNGV. Trimming shortened V by 1 base and J by 3 bases, and 13 bases separated the two germline ends. The CDR3 DNA is TGTGCCAGCAGCTTAGCCGGGCCGGCCCTCTACAATGAGCAGTTCTTC. Amino acids: CASSLAGPALYNEQFF.

This rearrangement joins TRBV28 to TRBJ1-6, with TRBD1 matching over 10 bases. V shed 8 bases, J shed 5 bases, and the junction held 6 bases outside the gene matches. This CDR3 spans 15 amino acids. CDR1 and CDR2 from the germline V gene are MDHEN and SYDVKM. The CDR3 protein is CASVDRGRDNSPLHF. The CDR3 DNA sequence: TGTGCCAGCGTAGACAGGGGGCGCGATAATTCACCCCTCCACTTT.

V gene TRBV14 combines with J gene TRBJ1-2; D may be TRBD1 (5 bases). V shed 0 bases and J shed 14 bases, with 16 bases lying between them. Per germline, CDR1 SGHDN and CDR2 FVKESK. CDR3 length: 13 residues. The CDR3 protein is CASSQDSPWRGTF. DNA for the CDR3: TGTGCCAGCAGCCAAGATTCCCCCTGGCGGGGGACCTTC.

The chain couples TRBV12-3 or TRBV12-4 to TRBJ2-7; unclear D gene. CDR3 length equals 12 residues. V shed 2 bases and J shed 9 bases, with 11 bases lying between them. The CDR3 DNA reads TGTGCCAGCAGTTTATTGACTGAAACGCAGTACTTC. Translating it yields CASSLLTETQYF.

This clonotype was observed a few times. The V call is TRBV28, the J call TRBJ2-1; D ambiguous. The CDR3 runs 12 residues. Germline V gene sequence: CDR1 MDHEN, CDR2 SYDVKM. V was cut by 7 bases and J by 12 bases, with 16 bases left in between. CDR3 nucleotide sequence: TGTGCCAGCACCAATGACCTACTCTTGCAGTTCTTC. It is translated as CASTNDLLLQFF.